This T cell receptor (beta chain) appears in the sequencing data of a study of T cell repertoires in cytomegalovirus infection. Study-wide context: Newly reported HLA-C-restricted and thoroughly characterized HLA-B-restricted CMV epitopes were employed.

Only a few counts were recorded for this clonotype. The antigen is not known. General study results and limits: There were carriers of CMV plus the relevant HLA, and cumulative public TCR beta family frequency identified them. CMV-specific TCR beta clonotypes restricted by HLA-C were the ones dominating the ex vivo response.

TCRdb analysed the reads with MiXCR anew, one entry per CDR3 protein. Of approximately 1,000,000 distinct CDR3 sequences in the sample, roughly 31% were seen once. Source: cultured CD8+ T cells from PBMCs, taken from culture after CMV antigen stimulation. The sequence derives from a human donor in good health (CMV status not recorded). Some clones in this sample may be carry-over from other donors' samples.

The CDR3 bases are TGTGCCAGCAGTTTCCGGGACAGAGGAAACACCATATATTTT. Translation gives CASSFRDRGNTIYF. The chain employs TRBV7-8 and TRBJ1-3; 7 bases are a match to TRBD1. Trimming removed 6 bases from V and 4 bases from J; junction bases left unmatched: 6. There are 14 residues in the CDR3. Germline-derived CDR1 and CDR2 are SGHVS and FQNEAQ. The full variable domain, its missing parts supplied by reference TRBV7-8 and TRBJ1-3, is GAGVSQSPRYKVAKRGQDVALRCDPISGHVSLFWYQQALGQGPEFLTYFQNEAQLDKSGLPSDRFFAERPEGSVSTLKIQRTQQEDSAVYLCASSFRDRGNTIYFGEGSWLTVV.